This section outlines one T cell receptor (beta chain) sequence together with its context. Its target is unknown. With 60 Vbeta and 13 Jbeta primers, the PCR was carried out. TCRdb's copy holds only in-frame clones and misses some; the assay was immunoSEQ multiplex PCR. The repertoire holds about 98,000 clones, 63% seen once, with around 5% in the top ten. These data come from a study of cytomegalovirus exposure and HLA in healthy donors. General study results and limits: TCR beta chain V- and J-gene trimming was linked, in a later analysis, to a missense variant in DCLRE1C.

CDR1 and CDR2 (germline): SGHNT, YYREEE (reference sequence). V lost 5 bases to trimming and J lost 7 bases; unmatched junction nucleotides: 6. CDR3 length: 13 amino acids. This rearrangement joins TRBV5-4 to TRBJ2-7, with 10 nucleotides matching TRBD1. This sequence originates from a human donor in good health. Specimen: PBMCs. CDR3 region: CASSSDRGPEQYF. CDR3 coding DNA: TGTGCCAGCAGTTCCGACAGGGGGCCTGAGCAGTACTTC. The full variable domain, in which reference TRBV5-4 and TRBJ2-7 provide the parts outside the CDR3, is ETGVTQSPTHLIKTRGQQVTLRCSSQSGHNTVSWYQQALGQGPQFIFQYYREEENGRGNFPPRFSGLQFPNYSSELNVNALELDDSALYLCASSSDRGPEQYFGPGTRLTVT.